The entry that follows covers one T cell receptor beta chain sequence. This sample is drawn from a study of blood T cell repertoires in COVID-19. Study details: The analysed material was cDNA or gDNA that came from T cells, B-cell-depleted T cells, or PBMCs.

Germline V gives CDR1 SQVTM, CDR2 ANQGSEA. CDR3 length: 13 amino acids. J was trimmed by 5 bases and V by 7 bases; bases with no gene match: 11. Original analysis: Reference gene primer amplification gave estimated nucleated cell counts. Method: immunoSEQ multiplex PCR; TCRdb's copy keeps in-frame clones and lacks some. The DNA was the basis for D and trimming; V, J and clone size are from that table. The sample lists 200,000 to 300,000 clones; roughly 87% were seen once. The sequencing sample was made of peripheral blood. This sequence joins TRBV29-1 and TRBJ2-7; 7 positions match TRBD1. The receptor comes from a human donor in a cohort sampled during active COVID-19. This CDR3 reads CSADSGTADEQYF. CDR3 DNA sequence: TGCAGCGCCGACTCCGGGACAGCCGACGAGCAGTACTTC.